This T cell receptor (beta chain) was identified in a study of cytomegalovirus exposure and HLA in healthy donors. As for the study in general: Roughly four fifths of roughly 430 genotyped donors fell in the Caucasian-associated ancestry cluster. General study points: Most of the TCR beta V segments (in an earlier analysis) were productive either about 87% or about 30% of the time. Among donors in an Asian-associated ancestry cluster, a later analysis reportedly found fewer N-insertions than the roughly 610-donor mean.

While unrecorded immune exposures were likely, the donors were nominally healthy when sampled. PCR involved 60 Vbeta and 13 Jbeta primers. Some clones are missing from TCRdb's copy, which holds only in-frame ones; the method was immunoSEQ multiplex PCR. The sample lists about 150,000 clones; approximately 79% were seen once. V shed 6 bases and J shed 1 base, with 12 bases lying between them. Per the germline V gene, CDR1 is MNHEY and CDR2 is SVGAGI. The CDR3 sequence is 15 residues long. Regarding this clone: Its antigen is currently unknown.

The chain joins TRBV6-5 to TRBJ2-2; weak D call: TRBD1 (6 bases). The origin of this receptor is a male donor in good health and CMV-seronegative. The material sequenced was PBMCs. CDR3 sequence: CASRTGQMNTGELFF. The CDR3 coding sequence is TGTGCCAGCAGAACCGGACAGATGAACACCGGGGAGCTGTTTTTT.